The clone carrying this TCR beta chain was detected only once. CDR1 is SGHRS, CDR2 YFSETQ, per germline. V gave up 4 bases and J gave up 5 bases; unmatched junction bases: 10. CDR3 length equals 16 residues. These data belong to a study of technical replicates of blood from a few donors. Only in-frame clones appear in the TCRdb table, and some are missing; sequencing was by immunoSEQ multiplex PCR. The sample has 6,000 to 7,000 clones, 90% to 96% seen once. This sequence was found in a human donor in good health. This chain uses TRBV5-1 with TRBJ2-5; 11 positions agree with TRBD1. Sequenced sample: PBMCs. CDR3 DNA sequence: TGCGCCAGCAGCCGAGATCCGGGACAGGGGGATGAGACCCAGTACTTC. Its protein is CASSRDPGQGDETQYF.